These T cell receptor beta chains were read from a single sample in a study of T cell responses to AZD1222 COVID-19 vaccine. Data came from immunoSEQ multiplex PCR; TCRdb stores just in-frame clones and leaves some out. The sample consists of roughly 150,000 clones, 90% of them appearing once. The sample in question was peripheral blood, obtained on day 0 of AZD1222 vaccination. The receptors were gathered from an adult in good health. Both conserved end residues are part of each CDR3. The order of the fields is D gene, V gene, CDR3 length, clone size, J gene, CDR3 protein, CDR3 DNA. The D gene is left open where the match is weak. Not all rows give a size; the values are once, few, many and, for expanded clones, a class.

>TRBD1|TRBV24-1|20|NA|TRBJ1-3
CATSDPPGTVTDLSGNTIYF
TGTGCCACCAGTGATCCACCCGGGACAGTAACAGACCTCTCTGGAAACACCATATATTTT
>NA|TRBV27|15|NA|TRBJ1-2
CASSLAPPRPYGYTF
TGTGCCAGCAGTTTAGCGCCACCCCGTCCCTATGGCTACACCTTC
>NA|TRBV18|13|NA|TRBJ1-5
CASSPGQNQPQHF
TGTGCCAGCTCACCAGGGCAGAATCAGCCCCAGCATTTT
>NA|TRBV4-3|16|NA|TRBJ2-3
CASSQVRISSTDTQYF
TGCGCCAGCAGCCAAGTAAGGATAAGTAGCACAGATACGCAGTATTTT
>NA|TRBV7-9|13|NA|TRBJ1-3
CASSPNIGDTIYF
TGTGCCAGCAGCCCCAATATCGGGGACACCATATATTTT
>NA|TRBV5-1|14|NA|TRBJ2-3
CASSLAPATDTQYF
TGCGCCAGCAGCTTGGCCCCCGCCACAGATACGCAGTATTTT
>NA|TRBV9|14|NA|TRBJ1-4
CASSVTSGTEKLFF
TGTGCCAGCAGCGTAACTTCTGGTACTGAAAAACTGTTTTTT
>TRBD1|TRBV5-1|18|NA|TRBJ2-6
CASSTPGQFNPGANVLTF
TGCGCCAGCAGCACCCCGGGACAGTTTAACCCTGGGGCCAACGTCCTGACTTTC
>TRBD2|TRBV7-2|19|NA|TRBJ2-5
CASSLGGLAGGGIQETQYF
TGTGCCAGCAGCTTAGGCGGGTTAGCGGGAGGGGGGATCCAAGAGACCCAGTACTTC
>NA|TRBV27|15|NA|TRBJ2-7
CASSIDRTPSGEQYF
TGTGCCAGCAGCATTGACAGGACCCCTTCCGGGGAGCAGTACTTC
>NA|TRBV19|13|NA|TRBJ1-6
CASSIEGNSPLHF
TGTGCCAGTAGTATAGAGGGGAATTCACCCCTCCACTTT
>TRBD1|TRBV28|17|NA|TRBJ1-2
CASSSSGGGQGIYGYTF
TGTGCCAGCAGCTCGTCTGGGGGGGGACAGGGGATCTATGGCTACACCTTC
>TRBD1|TRBV27|18|NA|TRBJ1-3
CASSARDRGSLGGNTIYF
TGTGCCAGCAGTGCCCGGGACAGGGGCAGTCTGGGCGGAAACACCATATATTTT
>NA|TRBV6-2/TRBV6-3|14|NA|TRBJ2-2
CASSYVQNTGELFF
TGTGCCAGCAGTTACGTACAGAACACCGGGGAGCTGTTTTTT
>NA|TRBV12-5|12|once|TRBJ1-1
CASGWGGTEAFF
TGTGCTAGTGGTTGGGGAGGCACTGAAGCTTTCTTT
>NA|TRBV9|13|NA|TRBJ2-1
CASSTAQSSEQFF
TGTGCCAGCAGCACAGCTCAAAGCAGTGAGCAGTTCTTC
>TRBD2|TRBV11-3|16|NA|TRBJ2-1
CASSLGQASGRNEQFF
TGTGCCAGCAGTTTAGGACAAGCTAGCGGGAGAAATGAGCAGTTCTTC
>NA|TRBV5-1|14|NA|TRBJ1-2
CASSLRIHRGEYTF
TGCGCCAGCAGCTTGCGGATACATAGGGGGGAATACACGTTC
>TRBD1|TRBV10-3|17|NA|TRBJ2-3
CAISSGTGLISTDTQYF
TGTGCCATCAGCTCCGGGACAGGGTTGATAAGCACAGATACGCAGTATTTT
>NA|TRBV7-9|16|NA|TRBJ1-3
CASSITGHVSGNTIYF
TGTGCCAGCAGCATTACGGGACATGTCTCTGGAAACACCATATATTTT
>NA|TRBV2|13|NA|TRBJ1-2
CASSEGRRYGYTF
TGTGCCAGCAGTGAGGGCAGACGCTATGGCTACACCTTC
>NA|TRBV7-2|12|NA|TRBJ2-7
CASGQNSYEQYF
TGTGCCAGCGGACAGAATTCCTACGAGCAGTACTTC
>TRBD2|TRBV10-3|19|NA|TRBJ2-1
CAISESGYVGVAGPNEQFF
TGTGCCATCAGTGAGTCGGGGTACGTTGGGGTAGCGGGCCCAAATGAGCAGTTCTTC
>TRBD1|TRBV15|15|NA|TRBJ2-7
CATSRDQGAGVEQYF
TGTGCCACCAGCAGAGATCAGGGGGCAGGGGTAGAGCAGTACTTC
>NA|TRBV25-1|14|NA|TRBJ1-5
CASSPRQGNQPQHF
TGTGCCAGCAGTCCTCGACAGGGCAATCAGCCCCAGCATTTT
>TRBD2|TRBV27|15|NA|TRBJ2-7
CASSPRSGRAYEQYF
TGTGCCAGCAGTCCCCGTAGCGGGAGGGCCTACGAGCAGTACTTC
>NA|TRBV7-2|15|NA|TRBJ1-2
CASSNAGGVVIGYTF
TGTGCCAGCAGCAACGCGGGCGGGGTTGTCATTGGCTACACCTTC
>NA|TRBV4-2|13|NA|TRBJ1-4
CASSQGAGEKLFF
TGTGCCAGCAGCCAAGGCGCAGGAGAAAAACTGTTTTTT